The 20 T cell receptor beta chains reported below all come from one sample, sequenced in a study of siplizumab effects on memory and regulatory T cells. Using immunoSEQ multiplex PCR, the repertoire was profiled, and TCRdb retains in-frame clones only, with some absent. The data hold some 100,000 clones, with more than 85% observed a single time. Source material: CD4+ T cells sorted from blood. Receptors were obtained from a human donor in good health. Some clones in this sample may be carry-over from other donors' samples.

This clone was seen just once. V and J are TRBV29-1 and TRBJ2-3; D not certain. Germline V gene sequence: CDR1 SQVTM, CDR2 ANQGSEA. This CDR3 contains 15 residues. Deletions cut 3 bases from V and 4 bases from J, with 17 bases between. For the CDR3, the DNA is TGCAGCGTTGACGCTCGGTCTGGGCCCCCAGATACGCAGTATTTT. Amino acids: CSVDARSGPPDTQYF.

The chain links TRBV6-1 to TRBJ2-7; no firm D call. Germline loops: CDR1 MNHNS, CDR2 SASEGT. The V and J ends lost 0 bases and 6 bases respectively, with 12 bases between them. The CDR3 is 14 residues long. The CDR3 loop is CASSEAGFPSEQYF. The CDR3 nucleotides are TGTGCCAGCAGTGAAGCAGGGTTCCCGTCCGAGCAGTACTTC.

The chain couples TRBV2 to TRBJ1-1; unclear D gene. Germline V lookup: CDR1 SNHLY, CDR2 FYNNEI. V was trimmed by 4 bases and J by 2 bases, leaving 8 bases between them. There are 13 residues in the CDR3. CDR3 sequence: CASSVQLNTEAFF. CDR3 coding DNA: TGTGCCAGCAGTGTACAGCTAAACACTGAAGCTTTCTTT.

J is TRBJ2-1 and V is TRBV7-3, with 12 bases matching TRBD2. The trim removed 4 bases at V and 0 bases at J, leaving 13 bases unmatched. Germline V gives CDR1 SGHTA, CDR2 FQGTGA. This CDR3 has 20 residues. The CDR3 protein is CASSSGTSGSFISSYNEQFF. CDR3 nucleotide sequence: TGTGCCAGCAGCTCCGGGACTAGCGGGTCCTTCATAAGCTCCTACAATGAGCAGTTCTTC.

The chain has TRBV6-5 and TRBJ1-2; no definite D call. This CDR3 is built from 12 residues. The germline V and J ends were trimmed by 7 bases and 3 bases, with 9 bases remaining between them. Germline values: CDR1 MNHEY, CDR2 SVGAGI. CDR3 residues: CASMGNHYGYTF. DNA for the CDR3: TGTGCCAGCATGGGCAACCACTATGGCTACACCTTC.

The J gene is TRBJ1-5, the V gene TRBV28, with 10 bases fitting TRBD1. Germline lookup yields CDR1 MDHEN and CDR2 SYDVKM. J was trimmed by 5 bases and V by 1 base; bases with no gene match: 5. The length of the CDR3 is 16 residues. The CDR3 coding sequence is TGTGCCAGCAGTTTATCGACAGGGGGCTACCATCAGCCCCAGCATTTT. It is translated as CASSLSTGGYHQPQHF. Drawing the rest from reference TRBV28 and TRBJ1-5, the complete variable domain is DVKVTQSSRYLVKRTGEKVFLECVQDMDHENMFWYRQDPGLGLRLIYFSYDVKMKEKGDIPEGYSVSREKKERFSLILESASTNQTSMYLCASSLSTGGYHQPQHFGDGTRLSIL.

For this clone: Sequence at one end of the junction differs from germline and may be a read error. J is TRBJ1-4 and V is TRBV6-6, with a possible D match to TRBD1 (5 bases). The CDR3 sequence is 16 residues long. Germline assignment: CDR1 MNHNY and CDR2 SVGAGI (reference sequence). The CDR3 nucleotides are TGTGCCAGCAGCTACTCGGCCGGACGTAAGGGGGAAAAACTGTTTTTT. It specifies CASSYSAGRKGEKLFF.

This chain's CDR3 is CASSFWTGTANSYEQYF. CDR3 coding DNA: TGTGCCAGCAGTTTCTGGACCGGGACAGCGAATTCCTACGAGCAGTACTTC. The chain recombines TRBV27 with TRBJ2-7; 7 bases match TRBD1. The germline V gene encodes CDR1 MNHEY and CDR2 SMNVEV (reference sequence). This CDR3 region has 17 residues. The trim removed 3 bases at V and 1 base at J, leaving 12 bases unmatched.

In nucleotides, the CDR3 is TGTGCCAGCAGTCAAGACAGGGGAACCGAAAAACTGTTTTTT. It is translated as CASSQDRGTEKLFF. This chain connects TRBV11-2 to TRBJ1-4, with 8 bases identical to TRBD1. The CDR3 spans 14 residues. The V and J ends lost 6 bases and 8 bases, in that order; junction bases with no gene match: 8. The V gene's germline CDR1 is SGHAT and CDR2 FQNNGV.

V is TRBV5-1 and J is TRBJ1-1, with no clear D. Between the trimmed V and J ends, which lost 1 base and 4 bases, there was a span of 8 bases. From germline, CDR1 is SGHRS and CDR2 YFSETQ. The length of the CDR3 is 13 residues. The CDR3 DNA sequence: TGCGCCAGCAGCTTGCGGGTCTCCACTGAAGCTTTCTTT. Its protein is CASSLRVSTEAFF.

This clone was recorded a few times. The rearrangement uses TRBV7-2 and TRBJ1-5; D may be TRBD1 (6 bases). CDR3 length: 14 residues. CDR1 SGHTA and CDR2 FQGNSA come from the germline V gene. The V gene lost 2 bases and the J gene lost 6 bases, with 11 bases spanning the gap. CDR3 loop: CASSLNRAIQPQHF. CDR3 DNA sequence: TGTGCCAGCAGCTTAAACAGGGCTATTCAGCCCCAGCATTTT. Supplemented by reference TRBV7-2 and TRBJ1-5, the full variable domain reads GAGVSQSPSNKVTEKGKDVELRCDPISGHTALYWYRQSLGQGLEFLIYFQGNSAPDKSGLPSDRFSAERTGGSVSTLTIQRTQQEDSAVYLCASSLNRAIQPQHFGDGTRLSIL.

This chain links TRBV14 with TRBJ2-2; 10 nucleotides agree with TRBD1. This CDR3 region has 15 residues. Germline V gene data show CDR1 as SGHDN and CDR2 as FVKESK. With 5 bases clipped from V and 7 bases from J, the junction kept 7 bases outside the gene matches. CDR3 protein: CASSKRQGAGGELFF. The CDR3, as DNA: TGTGCCAGCAGCAAACGACAGGGGGCTGGCGGGGAGCTGTTTTTT.

The chain combines TRBV12-5 with TRBJ1-5; possibly TRBD1 for D (6 bases). CDR3 length: 16 amino acids. V was shortened by 2 bases and J by 6 bases, with 17 bases between the two germline ends. Germline loops: CDR1 LGHNT, CDR2 FRNRAP. CDR3 coding DNA: TGTGCTAGTGGTTTGCCCGCCACGGGGGCCCCTCAGCCCCAGCATTTT. Translated: CASGLPATGAPQPQHF.

V is TRBV21-1 and J is TRBJ1-2; the tabulated D call, TRBD1, remains unverified against the DNA. TRBV21-1 is a known pseudogene. The CDR3 is made up of 14 amino acids. The CDR3 DNA follows: TGTGCCAGAGAGAGGGACAGGCATTTCTATGGCTACACCTTC. Protein product: CARERDRHFYGYTF.

The V gene is TRBV6-6, the J gene TRBJ2-2, with D hard to call. Per the germline V gene, CDR1 is MNHNY and CDR2 is SVGAGI (reference sequence). This CDR3 has 15 residues. V lost 8 bases and J lost 0, with 13 bases in between. The CDR3 sequence: CASLTVDANTGELFF. The CDR3 DNA follows: TGTGCCAGCCTTACTGTAGACGCGAACACCGGGGAGCTGTTTTTT.

This clone was seen only a few times. The V gene is TRBV28, the J gene TRBJ2-2; D is unresolved. Germline CDR1 and CDR2: MDHEN and SYDVKM. The CDR3 consists of 15 residues. V dropped 3 bases and J dropped 5 bases, with 13 bases sitting between them. CDR3 region: CASSFGGSRTGELFF. In DNA form, the CDR3 reads TGTGCCAGCAGTTTCGGTGGCAGCAGAACCGGGGAGCTGTTTTTT.

This chain uses TRBV12-5 with TRBJ2-7; 7 bases fit TRBD2. V gave up 3 bases and J gave up 3 bases; unmatched junction bases: 11. Germline V CDR1 and CDR2: LGHNT, FRNRAP. The CDR3 runs 16 residues. In DNA, the CDR3 is TGTGCTAGTGGTTTCCCTAGGGGCGGGAGTTTCTACGAGCAGTACTTC. It specifies CASGFPRGGSFYEQYF.

This sequence joins TRBV30 and TRBJ1-4, with 7 positions matching TRBD1. Unmatched junction bases numbered 1, after V lost 3 bases and J lost 6 bases. The germline gives CDR1 GTSNPN, CDR2 SVGIG (reference sequence). The CDR3 runs 12 residues. In DNA, the CDR3 is TGTGCCTGGAGCGACAGGGATGAAAAACTGTTTTTT. Amino acids: CAWSDRDEKLFF.

The chain's CDR3 is CASSLGLAGPANTGELFF. CDR3 coding DNA: TGTGCCAGCTCACTTGGACTAGCGGGCCCCGCGAACACCGGGGAGCTGTTTTTT. V gene TRBV18 combines with J gene TRBJ2-2; 11 nucleotides agree with TRBD2. CDR1 is KGHSH and CDR2 is LQKENI in the germline V gene. The CDR3 contains 18 residues. With 4 bases clipped from V and 0 bases from J, the junction kept 7 bases outside the gene matches.

There are a few counts of this clone. The rearrangement links TRBV7-9 to TRBJ1-3; D possibly corresponds to TRBD1 (6 bases). The CDR3 has 19 residues. Trimming took off 5 bases at V and 0 bases at J, with 23 bases between the two ends. The germline CDR1 and CDR2 sequences are SEHNR and FQNEAQ (reference sequence). This CDR3 is CASSPLGWGGTSSGNTIYF. CDR3 sequence (DNA): TGTGCCAGCAGCCCCCTAGGATGGGGGGGCACCAGCTCTGGAAACACCATATATTTT.